These 25 T cell receptor beta chains came from one sample sequenced in a study of beta chain features in type 1 diabetes. The whole isolated RNA underwent reverse transcription, so sequencing captured expressed TCRB transcripts. This table comes from immunoSEQ multiplex PCR, and its TCRdb copy is limited to in-frame clones, with some not included. This sample carries about 16,000 clones, less than 60% of them seen once, and the ten largest clones take roughly 0.45%. Material for sequencing was stem cell memory CD4+ T cells from blood. These receptors originate from a woman between 18 and 29 years old in good health.

V and J are TRBV27 and TRBJ2-7, with D possibly matching TRBD1 (6 bases). The ends were cut back, 2 bases at V and 2 bases at J, with 19 bases in the middle. The CDR3 totals 17 residues. Germline assignment: CDR1 MNHEY and CDR2 SMNVEV (reference sequence). The DNA for the CDR3 is TGTGCCAGCAGTTTAGTCTCAGGGGCGCTAAAAACCTACGAGCAGTACTTC. It yields the protein CASSLVSGALKTYEQYF.

The chain couples TRBV30 to TRBJ1-1; 10 positions agree with TRBD1. The CDR3 sequence is 13 residues long. Germline-derived CDR1 and CDR2 are GTSNPN and SVGIG (reference sequence). J gave up 11 bases and V 2 bases, and 8 bases lay outside the gene matches. In DNA form, the CDR3 reads TGTGCCTGGAGTCTCAATCCGGGACAGGGGGCTTTCTTT. This sequence encodes CAWSLNPGQGAFF.

This clone has a single count. V gene TRBV5-1 combines with J gene TRBJ1-1; TRBD1 aligns across 11 bases. This CDR3 has 15 residues. Germline CDR1 SGHRS, CDR2 YFSETQ. Trimming took 0 bases from V and 5 from J; bases not matched to a gene: 3. CDR3 sequence reads: CASSLVGQGVTEAFF. The CDR3 DNA follows: TGCGCCAGCAGCTTGGTGGGACAGGGGGTTACTGAAGCTTTCTTT.

This chain links TRBV18 with TRBJ1-3; the match to TRBD1 covers 10 bases. The CDR3 runs to 19 residues. With 3 bases clipped from V and 0 bases from J, the junction kept 11 bases outside the gene matches. CDR1 is KGHSH and CDR2 is LQKENI in the germline V gene. CDR3 in DNA: TGTGCCAGCTCACCCCGGGACAGGGGACTGAAATTCTCTGGAAACACCATATATTTT. It encodes CASSPRDRGLKFSGNTIYF.

CDR3 in amino acids: CARGQGEGSYEQYF. The CDR3 DNA reads as TGTGCCAGAGGACAGGGGGAGGGCTCCTACGAGCAGTACTTC. The chain joins TRBV21-1 to TRBJ2-5; the table's D call of TRBD1 was not tested on the DNA. The tail of the sequence fits TRBJ2-7 better, so the J call may be wrong. TRBV21-1 is classified as a pseudogene. CDR3 length: 14 residues.

Points on this clone: Other DNA sequences in this specimen translate into the identical CDR3. The chain employs TRBV4-1 and TRBJ2-3; 8 bases agree with TRBD2. The CDR3 length is 16 residues. J lost 4 bases, V lost 0 bases, and 6 bases had no gene match. CDR1 is MGHRA and CDR2 is YSYEKL in the germline V gene. The CDR3 is CASSQEGTSGSDTQYF. DNA for the CDR3: TGCGCCAGCAGCCAAGAAGGGACTAGTGGTTCAGATACGCAGTATTTT.

This clone was observed a handful of times. The chain carries TRBV7-8 and TRBJ1-4; D perhaps matches TRBD1 (6 bases). Germline V gene lookup returns CDR1 SGHVS and CDR2 FQNEAQ. The CDR3 is made up of 14 amino acids. Deletions cut 5 bases from V and 8 bases from J, with 15 bases between. CDR3 loop: CASSGGQSYEKLFF. The CDR3 region has the DNA TGTGCCAGCAGCGGAGGACAGAGCTACGAAAAACTGTTTTTT.

The V and J genes are TRBV11-2 and TRBJ1-1, with D hard to call. This CDR3 region has 16 residues. Looked up from germline, CDR1 is SGHAT and CDR2 is FQNNGV. Deletions cut 5 bases from V and 4 bases from J, with 20 bases between. The chain's CDR3 is CASSQPTRARATEAFF. The CDR3 DNA sequence: TGTGCCAGCAGCCAACCGACTCGGGCGAGGGCCACTGAAGCTTTCTTT.

The chain carries TRBV6-6 and TRBJ1-4; D remains ambiguous. With 2 bases removed from V and 8 bases from J, the gap between germline ends came to 15 bases. The CDR3 covers 15 residues. Germline assignment: CDR1 MNHNY and CDR2 SVGAGI (reference sequence). CDR3 sequence reads: CASSYGGSFGEKLFF. For the CDR3, the DNA is TGTGCCAGCAGTTACGGCGGGAGTTTTGGGGAAAAACTGTTTTTT.

V usage is TRBV29-1 and J usage is TRBJ2-5; 12 positions match TRBD2. The end of the DNA aligns better with TRBJ2-7, so the J call may be wrong. CDR3 size: 14 residues. Germline CDR1 reads SQVTM; CDR2 reads ANQGSEA. The CDR3 reads CSVTGLAGLDEQYF. The CDR3 region has the DNA TGCAGCGTTACTGGACTAGCGGGATTGGACGAGCAGTACTTC.

This chain connects TRBV4-1 to TRBJ2-1, with 9 positions matching TRBD2. Trimming at V came to 4 bases and at J to 3 bases, leaving 4 bases not matched to a gene. Germline V CDR1 and CDR2: MGHRA, YSYEKL. The length of the CDR3 is 15 residues. The chain's CDR3 is CASSPSGGFYNEQFF. CDR3 DNA: TGCGCCAGCAGCCCCAGCGGGGGGTTCTACAATGAGCAGTTCTTC.

This clone was seen more than once but under ten times. The chain joins TRBV7-2 to TRBJ2-7, with no clear D. The germline gives CDR1 SGHTA, CDR2 FQGNSA. V lost 1 base to trimming and J lost 3 bases, with 7 bases between them. This CDR3 spans 13 amino acids. This chain's CDR3 is CASSLGLDYEQYF. CDR3 in DNA: TGTGCCAGCAGCTTAGGACTCGACTACGAGCAGTACTTC.

V gene TRBV7-9 combines with J gene TRBJ2-2; the D gene is possibly TRBD2 (5 bases). The CDR3 extends over 16 amino acids. V was trimmed by 5 bases and J by 6 bases, leaving 19 bases between them. The V gene's germline CDR1 is SEHNR and CDR2 FQNEAQ (reference sequence). The DNA for the CDR3 is TGTGCCAGCAGCCGACTACTAGATTTGACGCCCGGGGAGCTGTTTTTT. Protein sequence: CASSRLLDLTPGELFF.

Notes on this clone: A junction end diverges from the germline sequence, so it may reflect a read error. The chain links TRBV15 to TRBJ1-1; 7 positions match TRBD1. CDR1 and CDR2 (germline): LNHNV, YYDKDF (reference sequence). The CDR3 sequence is 14 residues long. CDR3 in amino acids: CATSGDRVGTEAFF. The CDR3 region has the DNA TGTGCCACCAGCGGAGACAGGGTGGGCACTGAAGCTTTCTTT.

The gene calls are TRBV6-1 and TRBJ1-1, with D possibly being TRBD1 (6 bases). This CDR3 spans 14 amino acids. CDR1 is MNHNS, CDR2 SASEGT, per germline. The V end was cut by 6 bases, the J end by 0 bases, with 11 bases between. The CDR3 sequence: CASRGHSMNTEAFF. The CDR3 DNA is TGTGCCAGCAGGGGACATAGCATGAACACTGAAGCTTTCTTT.

This clone turned up a few times. At one end, the junction sequence differs from germline, possibly due to a read error. V is TRBV7-7 and J is TRBJ2-1, with a tentative D call TRBD1 (5 bases). CDR1 SSHAT and CDR2 FNYEAQ come from the germline V gene (reference sequence). CDR3 size: 14 residues. CDR3 residues: CASSLYRGSDEQFF. CDR3 sequence (DNA): TGTGCTAGCAGCTTATATAGGGGCTCGGATGAGCAGTTCTTC.

This clone was detected a few times. This chain joins TRBV7-7 and TRBJ2-2; 10 bases match TRBD2. With 5 bases clipped from V and 3 bases from J, the junction kept 12 bases outside the gene matches. The CDR3 runs 18 residues. Germline CDR1 SSHAT, CDR2 FNYEAQ (reference sequence). The CDR3 sequence is CASSRKAVLAGYTGELFF. CDR3 sequence (DNA): TGTGCCAGCAGCCGAAAAGCGGTACTAGCGGGATACACCGGGGAGCTGTTTTTT.

V and J are TRBV7-9 and TRBJ2-3; D unclear. Trimming pared 5 bases from V and 2 bases from J, leaving 17 bases between. Germline loops: CDR1 SEHNR, CDR2 FQNEAQ (reference sequence). The CDR3 sequence is 16 residues long. The CDR3 sequence is CASSPGLEPITDTQYF. The CDR3 bases are TGTGCCAGCAGCCCCGGCTTGGAGCCAATCACAGATACGCAGTATTTT.

The CDR3 reads CASSPPSSYEQYF. DNA of the CDR3: TGTGCCAGCAGTCCACCCAGTTCCTACGAGCAGTACTTC. This chain connects TRBV5-6 to TRBJ2-7; no clear D. The CDR3 covers 13 residues. Germline V CDR1 and CDR2: SGHDT, YYEEEE. V was shortened by 5 bases and J by 1 base, with 10 bases between the two germline ends.

The chain links TRBV11-2 to TRBJ1-1; the D gene is possibly TRBD1 (5 bases). CDR1 is SGHAT, CDR2 FQNNGV, per germline. CDR3 length: 12 residues. Trimming stripped 7 bases from V and 5 bases from J, with 11 bases between. CDR3 sequence: CASTRGGTEAFF. DNA for the CDR3: TGTGCCAGCACCCGGGGGGGGACTGAAGCTTTCTTT.

The rearrangement joins TRBV4-1 to TRBJ2-1; 9 bases agree with TRBD2. The V and J ends lost 5 bases and 9 bases, in that order; junction bases with no gene match: 17. Germline V lookup: CDR1 MGHRA, CDR2 YSYEKL. CDR3 size: 17 residues. The CDR3 DNA sequence: TGCGCCAGCAGCGATCCGCTGAAGGGAGCGGGAGGAAGTGAGCAGTTCTTC. Its protein is CASSDPLKGAGGSEQFF.

CDR3 in DNA: TGTGCCAGCAGCCGACTAGCGGGAGGAGATACGCAGTATTTT. Translation: CASSRLAGGDTQYF. The chain is built from TRBV7-9 and TRBJ2-3; 13 bases map to TRBD2. J lost 5 bases, V lost 5 bases, and 1 base had no gene match. CDR3 length: 14 amino acids. CDR1 SEHNR and CDR2 FQNEAQ come from the germline V gene (reference sequence).

V is TRBV5-1 and J is TRBJ2-1; tentative D call: TRBD1 (5 bases). V was trimmed by 0 bases and J by 5 bases, leaving 9 bases between them. CDR1 and CDR2 (germline): SGHRS, YFSETQ. The CDR3 runs to 14 residues. The CDR3 DNA follows: TGCGCCAGCAGCTTGGGGGGCACCGACAATGAGCAGTTCTTC. Translation: CASSLGGTDNEQFF.

The chain combines TRBV29-1 with TRBJ1-2; TRBD1 matches 10 bases. CDR1 SQVTM and CDR2 ANQGSEA come from the germline V gene. After removal of 3 bases from V and 4 bases from J, the junction contained 8 bases not matched to a gene. This CDR3 has 15 residues. In DNA, the CDR3 is TGCAGCGTTGAGGCCACCGGGACAGGGGTCTATGGCTACACCTTC. Translated, it gives CSVEATGTGVYGYTF. The complete variable domain, with remaining parts taken from reference TRBV29-1 and TRBJ1-2, reads SAVISQKPSRDICQRGTSLTIQCQVDSQVTMMFWYRQQPGQSLTLIATANQGSEATYESGFVIDKFPISRPNLTFSTLTVSNMSPEDSSIYLCSVEATGTGVYGYTFGSGTRLTVV.

This clone was found a few times. This sequence joins TRBV6-5 and TRBJ2-2; the D is unclear. This CDR3 region has 13 residues. V lost 5 bases and J lost 5, with 9 bases in between. Germline V gene sequence: CDR1 MNHEY, CDR2 SVGAGI. CDR3 sequence: CASSGIRTGELFF. The CDR3 DNA is TGTGCCAGCAGTGGTATTCGGACCGGGGAGCTGTTTTTT.